A single sample is the source of the 29 T cell receptor beta chains below, sequenced in a study of vaccination and CD4 T cells after COVID-19. Their antigen targets remain unknown. As for treatment: roughly 10-day PBMC culture with coronavirus spike peptide pools or control peptides (ViraFEST assay). At the Johns Hopkins FTIC core, DNA taken from cultured CD4+ T cells was sequenced by way of the Oncomine TCR Beta short-read assay. Each CDR3 protein is one row after TCRdb ran MiXCR on the PCR reads. The data hold tens of thousands of distinct CDR3 sequences, with around half observed a single time. Sequencing used CD4+ T cells from blood, cultured in vitro. The receptors come from a human donor who had recovered from COVID-19.

V gene TRBV6-1 combines with J gene TRBJ1-1, with D possibly being TRBD1 (6 bases). CDR1 and CDR2 from the germline V gene are MNHNS and SASEGT. Trimming cost V 11 bases and J 5 bases, with 21 bases left between them. The CDR3 extends over 14 amino acids. The CDR3 protein is CASHPLGTGTEAFF. The CDR3 coding sequence is TGTGCCTCTCACCCTCTGGGAACAGGGACTGAAGCTTTCTTT.

This clonotype was counted between two and nine times. The chain combines TRBV10-1 with TRBJ2-3, with D perhaps matching TRBD1 (6 bases). Looked up from germline, CDR1 is WNHNN and CDR2 is SYGVQD (reference sequence). Trimming took 3 bases from V and 2 from J, leaving 9 bases between them. CDR3 length: 14 residues. In DNA form, the CDR3 reads TGCGCCAGCAGTGAAGGGGGATACACAGATACGCAGTATTTT. Amino acids: CASSEGGYTDTQYF.

The J gene is TRBJ1-2, the V gene TRBV10-3; 7 bases fit TRBD1. Trimming at V came to 6 bases and at J to 4 bases, leaving 2 bases not matched to a gene. CDR3 length equals 12 residues. Germline-derived CDR1 and CDR2 are ENHRY and SYGVKD. CDR3: CAIRRDSYGYTF. CDR3 in DNA: TGTGCCATCAGGAGGGACAGCTATGGCTACACCTTC.

Points on this clonotype: Germline and junction disagree at one end, which may indicate a read error. The J gene is TRBJ1-2, the V gene TRBV28; D is uncertain. CDR1 MDHEN and CDR2 SYDVKM come from the germline V gene. CDR3 length equals 14 residues. The CDR3 loop is CASSSAARIYSYTF. The CDR3, as DNA: TGTGCCAGTAGTTCGGCAGCCCGTATATATAGCTACACCTTC.

In this sample, this clonotype turned up a few times. This chain links TRBV6-1 with TRBJ1-2, with D unclear. In germline, CDR1 is MNHNS, CDR2 SASEGT. CDR3 length: 12 amino acids. V lost 3 bases, J lost 5 bases, and 7 bases lay in between. CDR3 amino acids: CASSDRTYGYTF. Written as DNA, the CDR3 is TGTGCCAGCAGTGACCGGACGTATGGCTACACCTTC.

The V call is TRBV20-1, the J call TRBJ2-1; D remains ambiguous. This CDR3 comprises 15 residues. The ends were cut back, 2 bases at V and 4 bases at J, with 15 bases in the middle. CDR1 and CDR2 (germline): DFQATT, SNEGSKA (reference sequence). CDR3 protein: CSARIPGLFYNEQFF. The CDR3 nucleotides read TGCAGTGCTAGAATTCCGGGCCTCTTTTACAATGAGCAGTTCTTC.

The V gene is TRBV6-5, the J gene TRBJ2-4, with D uncertain. The V end lost 4 bases, the J end lost 8 bases, and 6 bases lay between the germline ends. The germline CDR1 and CDR2 sequences are MNHEY and SVGAGI. The CDR3 contains 11 residues. CDR3: CASSSRDIQYF. The CDR3 nucleotides read TGTGCCAGCAGTTCACGGGACATTCAGTACTTC.

This chain uses TRBV19 with TRBJ2-3; TRBD1 matches at 8 bases. The CDR3 consists of 15 residues. With V trimmed by 4 bases and J by 0 bases, 3 bases remained unmatched. From germline, CDR1 is LNHDA and CDR2 SQIVND (reference sequence). The CDR3 sequence: CASSTRQGSTDTQYF. The CDR3 DNA reads as TGTGCCAGTAGTACTCGACAGGGGAGCACAGATACGCAGTATTTT.

This clonotype was observed a handful of times. The chain combines TRBV11-3 with TRBJ2-5; 7 bases agree with TRBD1. Trimming took 5 bases from V and 4 from J; bases not matched to a gene: 7. The germline V gene has CDR1 SGHNT and CDR2 YENEEA. The CDR3 loop spans 14 amino acids. The CDR3 nucleotides are TGTGCCAGCAGCCCGTACAGGGGTGGAGAGACCCAGTACTTC. Translating gives CASSPYRGGETQYF. Variable domain in full (rest from reference TRBV11-3 and TRBJ2-5): EAGVVQSPRYKIIEKKQPVAFWCNPISGHNTLYWYLQNLGQGPELLIRYENEEAVDDSQLPKDRFSAERLKGVDSTLKIQPAELGDSAVYLCASSPYRGGETQYFGPGTRLLVL.

The genes are TRBV27 and TRBJ2-3, with D uncertain. The V end lost 3 bases, the J end lost 8 bases, and 18 bases lay between the germline ends. The CDR3 runs to 15 residues. Germline CDR1 reads MNHEY; CDR2 reads SMNVEV (reference sequence). CDR3 sequence: CASSFNRPALGTQYF. The CDR3 DNA reads as TGTGCCAGCAGTTTCAACCGGCCGGCTTTAGGTACGCAGTATTTT.

This chain joins TRBV2 and TRBJ2-5; D may match TRBD1 or TRBD2 (5 bases each). Germline lookup yields CDR1 SNHLY and CDR2 FYNNEI. Deletions cut 7 bases from V and 5 bases from J, with 17 bases between. The CDR3 length is 14 residues. The CDR3 DNA reads TGTGCCAGCAACGGAGACGGGGCTGGGGAGACCCAGTACTTC. Its protein is CASNGDGAGETQYF.

In this sample, this clonotype turned up a few times. This chain uses TRBV20-1 with TRBJ1-3, with D perhaps TRBD1 (5 bases). This CDR3 spans 14 amino acids. Germline-derived CDR1 and CDR2 are DFQATT and SNEGSKA (reference sequence). The CDR3 loop is CSHRQLTGSNTIYF. DNA for the CDR3: TGCAGCCACAGACAGCTTACGGGGTCCAACACCATATATTTT.

J is TRBJ2-7 and V is TRBV28; 7 bases are a match to TRBD1. Germline V gene lookup returns CDR1 MDHEN and CDR2 SYDVKM. Unmatched junction bases numbered 10, after V lost 3 bases and J lost 2 bases. There are 16 residues in the CDR3. The CDR3 DNA reads TGTGCCAGCAGTTTTCCCGACAGGGCGCAAACCTACGAGCAGTACTTC. Its translation is CASSFPDRAQTYEQYF.

The V gene is TRBV20-1, the J gene TRBJ2-3, with 8 bases matching TRBD1. The junction had 5 bases not matched to a gene; V was cut back by 6 bases and J by 0 bases. The CDR3 loop spans 14 amino acids. Per germline, CDR1 DFQATT and CDR2 SNEGSKA (reference sequence). CDR3 amino acids: CSAGRGPSTDTQYF. In DNA, the CDR3 is TGCAGTGCAGGCAGGGGGCCTAGCACAGATACGCAGTATTTT.

The CDR3: CASSSPQGGDTEAFF. In DNA form, the CDR3 reads TGTGCCAGCAGTTCACCACAGGGGGGAGACACTGAAGCTTTCTTT. This chain connects TRBV28 to TRBJ1-1; 8 nucleotides align to TRBD1. The V gene end was trimmed by 4 bases and the J gene end by 3 bases; junction bases not matched to a gene: 7. Germline values: CDR1 MDHEN, CDR2 SYDVKM. The CDR3 covers 15 residues. Using reference TRBV28 and TRBJ1-1 for the parts outside the CDR3, the full variable domain is DVKVTQSSRYLVKRTGEKVFLECVQDMDHENMFWYRQDPGLGLRLIYFSYDVKMKEKGDIPEGYSVSREKKERFSLILESASTNQTSMYLCASSSPQGGDTEAFFGQGTRLTVV.

This clonotype was counted only a few times. The chain combines TRBV27 with TRBJ2-5; 12 nucleotides line up with TRBD2. The V and J ends lost 2 bases and 4 bases, in that order; junction bases with no gene match: 8. This CDR3 spans 17 amino acids. Germline V gives CDR1 MNHEY, CDR2 SMNVEV (reference sequence). CDR3: CASSLRLAGGPGETQYF. DNA of the CDR3: TGTGCCAGCAGTTTACGGCTAGCGGGGGGGCCGGGAGAGACCCAGTACTTC.

This clonotype turned up a few times. This chain uses TRBV18 with TRBJ1-1; possibly TRBD1 for D (6 bases). CDR3 length equals 15 residues. CDR1 and CDR2 (germline): KGHSH, LQKENI. V lost 0 bases and J 3 bases, leaving 11 bases between the germline ends. In DNA, the CDR3 is TGTGCCAGCTCACCACCGAGCGGGGGCGACACTGAAGCTTTCTTT. Translating gives CASSPPSGGDTEAFF.

J is TRBJ2-3 and V is TRBV20-1; D perhaps matches TRBD1 (5 bases). This CDR3 has 15 residues. From germline, CDR1 is DFQATT and CDR2 SNEGSKA (reference sequence). V lost 2 bases to trimming and J lost 2 bases, with 14 bases between them. Written as DNA, the CDR3 is TGCAGTGCTAGAAGACAGTATCGGGCCACAGATACGCAGTATTTT. It specifies CSARRQYRATDTQYF.

The J gene is TRBJ2-7, the V gene TRBV6-1, with D unclear. The CDR3 consists of 17 residues. CDR1 MNHNS and CDR2 SASEGT come from the germline V gene. With 5 bases removed from V and 1 base from J, the gap between germline ends came to 21 bases. CDR3 sequence (DNA): TGTGCCAGCAGTACCCAATTTGGCAGCGCCTTATCCTACGAGCAGTACTTC. Protein sequence: CASSTQFGSALSYEQYF.

The sample holds a few counts of this clonotype. The V gene is TRBV19, the J gene TRBJ1-2, with 9 bases aligning to TRBD1. V lost 6 bases to trimming and J lost 6 bases; unmatched junction nucleotides: 5. The CDR3 contains 13 residues. Germline loops: CDR1 LNHDA, CDR2 SQIVND (reference sequence). The DNA of the CDR3 is TGTGCCAGTAGGCACGACAGGGGGGATGGCTACACCTTC. Encoded protein: CASRHDRGDGYTF.

This clonotype was counted only a few times. The J gene is TRBJ1-2, the V gene TRBV20-1, with D maybe TRBD1 (5 bases). With 6 bases removed from V and 8 bases from J, the gap between germline ends came to 10 bases. The CDR3 has 10 residues. Germline CDR1 is DFQATT and CDR2 is SNEGSKA (reference sequence). CDR3 residues: CSARDPGYTF. The CDR3 DNA is TGCAGTGCCAGGGACCCAGGCTACACCTTC.

The chain carries TRBV7-2 and TRBJ1-5; D uncertain. Per the germline V gene, CDR1 is SGHTA and CDR2 is FQGNSA. V was cut by 4 bases and J by 2 bases, with 6 bases left in between. The CDR3 has 13 amino acids. CDR3 nucleotide sequence: TGTGCCAGCAGCTCCCAGCGCAATCAGCCCCAGCATTTT. It encodes CASSSQRNQPQHF.

In this sample, this clonotype turned up a few times. The chain uses TRBV6-4 and TRBJ2-3; TRBD1 aligns across 10 bases. J was trimmed by 5 bases and V by 0 bases; bases with no gene match: 5. This CDR3 is built from 16 residues. Per germline, CDR1 MRHNA and CDR2 SNTAGT. As DNA, the CDR3 is TGTGCCAGCAGTGACTCGTGGACAGGGGGGGTAGATACGCAGTATTTT. It translates to CASSDSWTGGVDTQYF.

The rearrangement links TRBV2 to TRBJ1-5; D is uncertain. The CDR3 length is 13 residues. Trimming pared 9 bases from V and 3 bases from J, leaving 12 bases between. CDR1 and CDR2 (germline): SNHLY, FYNNEI. CDR3 nucleotide sequence: TGTGCCAGTCAAGAGCAGGTCAATCAGCCCCAGCATTTT. Translated, it gives CASQEQVNQPQHF.

The gene calls are TRBV25-1 and TRBJ1-1, with 8 bases lining up with TRBD1. V shed 4 bases and J 4 bases; nucleotides not matched to a gene: 8. There are 15 residues in the CDR3. Germline CDR1 MGHDK, CDR2 SYGVNS. The chain's CDR3 is CASSGTGFTGTEAFF. CDR3 sequence (DNA): TGTGCCAGCAGTGGGACAGGGTTTACGGGCACTGAAGCTTTCTTT.

This clonotype has more than one count but fewer than ten. The J gene is TRBJ2-3, the V gene TRBV12-3 or TRBV12-4; no firm D call. This CDR3 comprises 14 residues. The germline V and J ends were trimmed by 4 bases and 2 bases, with 10 bases remaining between them. This chain's CDR3 is CASSSPDYTDTQYF. Written as DNA, the CDR3 is TGTGCCAGCAGTTCTCCTGATTACACAGATACGCAGTATTTT.

V is TRBV11-2 and J is TRBJ1-2; TRBD1 is a possible D gene (6 bases). CDR1 SGHAT and CDR2 FQNNGV come from the germline V gene. Trimming stripped 2 bases from V and 7 bases from J, with 17 bases between. This CDR3 region has 15 residues. The CDR3 DNA is TGTGCCAGCAGCTTAAACCGGGAGCCCAGGGGTGGCTACACCTTC. Residues: CASSLNREPRGGYTF. The full variable domain, its missing parts supplied by reference TRBV11-2 and TRBJ1-2, is EAGVAQSPRYKIIEKRQSVAFWCNPISGHATLYWYQQILGQGPKLLIQFQNNGVVDDSQLPKDRFSAERLKGVDSTLKIQPAKLEDSAVYLCASSLNREPRGGYTFGSGTRLTVV.

DNA for the CDR3: TGTGCCAGCAGCTTAGGGGGGGGTCCTGAAGCTTTCTTT. It encodes CASSLGGGPEAFF. The gene calls are TRBV11-2 and TRBJ1-1, with D tentatively TRBD1 (5 bases). The germline CDR1 and CDR2 sequences are SGHAT and FQNNGV. The CDR3 length is 13 residues. V gave up 1 base and J gave up 6 bases, with 9 bases separating them.

Comments on this clonotype: A read error may account for a junction end that differs from germline. The V call is TRBV20-1, the J call TRBJ2-1, with TRBD2 as a possible D gene (6 bases). The CDR3 is made up of 14 amino acids. Germline loops: CDR1 DFQATT, CDR2 SNEGSKA (reference sequence). The chain's CDR3 is CSTRGRLGIDEQFF. The CDR3 region has the DNA TGCAGTACTAGAGGACGACTAGGGATTGATGAGCAGTTCTTC.